Sequencing of this TCR beta chain was carried out in a study of blood T cell repertoires in COVID-19. Study overall: There were acute and convalescent COVID-19 samples, and they came from the United States, Italy and Spain. T cells, B-cell-depleted T cells, or PBMCs provided the cDNA or gDNA that served as material.

Deletions cut 5 bases from V and 1 base from J, with 12 bases between. This CDR3 contains 14 residues. Per germline, CDR1 MNHEY and CDR2 SVGAGI. Source study methods: The authors estimated nucleated cell counts from reference gene primer amplification. This table comes from immunoSEQ multiplex PCR, and its TCRdb copy is limited to in-frame clones, with some not included. The DNA gave D and trimming, while V, J and clone size come from that table. Among 250,000 to 300,000 clones listed, roughly 90% were seen once. Seattle-derived patients entered the study during active infection and were followed longitudinally.

Sequenced material: peripheral blood. This TCR derives from a woman aged 25 to 39 with COVID-19, enrolled during active disease. This rearrangement joins TRBV6-5 to TRBJ2-7; TRBD1 might be the D (5 bases). CDR3 nucleotides: TGTGCCAGCAGTCCCCAGGGCGATTCCTACGAGCAGTACTTC. Translating it yields CASSPQGDSYEQYF.